The rows below give T cell receptor beta chains drawn from one sample of a study of T cell responses to AZD1222 COVID-19 vaccine. Profiling relied on immunoSEQ multiplex PCR, and the TCRdb table lists in-frame clones only, not all of them. Among about 69,000 clones, approximately 87% were seen once, and the ten largest hold 25%. Sequences were derived from peripheral blood, sampled 28 days after the second AZD1222 dose. Receptors were obtained from an adult who received the AZD1222 COVID-19 vaccine. Both conserved end residues are part of each CDR3. Fields, in order: V gene, D gene, CDR3 length, CDR3 protein. The D gene is left open where the match is weak.

>TRBV11-2|.|13
CASSLGRQETQYF
>TRBV12-5|.|13
CASGLVQVEGYTF
>TRBV2|TRBD1|12
CATTGRADGYTF
>TRBV2|.|17
CASSYNTIQGSNTEAFF
>TRBV11-2|.|14
CASSSLRGNTEAFF
>TRBV12-3/TRBV12-4|.|13
CASSFASNTEAFF
>TRBV12-3/TRBV12-4|.|13
CASRPTASYEQYF
>TRBV7-9|TRBD2|15
CASSPGRGGYNEQFF
>TRBV7-8|TRBD2|18
CASSLGTSGGAYDNEQFF
>TRBV5-4|.|15
CASTPGESSYNEQFF
>TRBV5-1|.|14
CASTLTLENTEAFF
>TRBV20-1|.|11
CSARVRAEAFF
>TRBV11-2|TRBD2|16
CASSPLAGPSYNEQFF
>TRBV18|TRBD1|14
CASSPGQGDYGYTF
>TRBV14|TRBD2|16
CASSQGLADYTDTQYF
>TRBV5-6|.|16
CASSSLTAYSNQPQHF
>TRBV6-1|.|15
CASSEAGRAGNTIYF
>TRBV6-2/TRBV6-3|TRBD1|16
CASSTLGQAANYGYTF
>TRBV4-2|.|15
CASSRRGQTNEKLFF
>TRBV28|TRBD1|16
CASSPGTGVVGETQYF
>TRBV6-5|TRBD1|15
CASRSGGAGENIQYF
>TRBV5-1|.|13
CASSQGRPYGYTF
>TRBV5-1|TRBD2|16
CASRPGTSGFLYEQYF
>TRBV29-1|.|12
CSVEGGIYGYTF
>TRBV6-5|.|14
CASSYRDKAGELFF
>TRBV20-1|.|12
CSASQTAYEQYF
>TRBV5-1|TRBD1|17
CASSILTGGLFTDTQYF
>TRBV2|.|14
CASSERPRANVLTF
>TRBV5-1|.|12
CASSTDRNGYTF
>TRBV11-3|.|14
CASSSTTVKNEQFF
>TRBV5-8|TRBD1|15
CASSSGTGSNQPQHF
>TRBV5-6|.|14
CASSSQGRNTEAFF
>TRBV5-4|TRBD1|13
CASSRQGLRRAFF
>TRBV7-9|TRBD2|15
CASSLVRASGETQYF
>TRBV29-1|.|11
CSAARAETQYF
>TRBV13|.|13
CASSPPRVPGYTF
>TRBV5-6|TRBD1|14
CASSRSGTEETQYF
>TRBV5-4|.|12
CASSDQGYEQYF
>TRBV3-1/TRBV3-2|.|13
CASSQGGRPEAFF
>TRBV5-1|.|15
CASSLEYRVNTEAFF
>TRBV29-1|.|11
CSVVQAGEQYF
>TRBV6-8|.|19
CAPTDYFYRGRRSNQPQHF
>TRBV7-8|TRBD2|14
CASSSRETADTQYF
>TRBV5-5|.|13
CASSLASGVEQYF
>TRBV7-2|.|13
CASSPGRGPEAFF
>TRBV18|TRBD1|17
CASSPPPGQGLSYEQYF
>TRBV7-9|TRBD1|17
CASSLWTGNGVKGGYTF
>TRBV2|TRBD2|13
CASTSGGLYEQYF
>TRBV3-1/TRBV3-2|.|15
CASSQGGGNTGELFF